The 5 T cell receptor beta chains below all came from one sample that was sequenced in a study of cytomegalovirus exposure and HLA in healthy donors. 60 Vbeta and 13 Jbeta primers were used in PCR. TCRdb keeps only in-frame clones here, not all; method: immunoSEQ multiplex PCR. The sample carries 100,000 to 150,000 clones, over 65% recorded once. Sample: PBMCs. The receptors come from a man between 18 and 35 years old in good health and CMV-seronegative.

Note on this clone: Germline and junction disagree at one end, which may indicate a read error. V usage is TRBV6-5 and J usage is TRBJ2-2; 14 nucleotides agree with TRBD2. This CDR3 spans 14 amino acids. Germline loops: CDR1 MNHEY, CDR2 SVGAGI. The CDR3, as DNA: TGTGCCAGCAGCCCCGGACTAGCGGGGGGCCATAGGCTTTTT. Translated: CASSPGLAGGHRLF.

The chain is built from TRBV18 and TRBJ1-2; 9 positions agree with TRBD1. Unmatched junction bases numbered 3, after V lost 8 bases and J lost 2 bases. Per germline, CDR1 KGHSH and CDR2 LQKENI. There are 13 residues in the CDR3. CDR3 bases: TGTGCCAGCCACGGACAGGGGAACTATGGCTACACCTTC. Translated: CASHGQGNYGYTF. Full variable domain (remainder filled in from reference TRBV18 and TRBJ1-2): NAGVMQNPRHLVRRRGQEARLRCSPMKGHSHVYWYRQLPEEGLKFMVYLQKENIIDESGMPKERFSAEFPKEGPSILRIQQVVRGDSAAYFCASHGQGNYGYTFGSGTRLTVV.

CDR3 loop: CASSFDSPEAFF. In DNA, the CDR3 is TGTGCCAGCAGCTTCGACTCCCCCGAAGCTTTCTTT. V gene TRBV11-2 combines with J gene TRBJ1-1; the D is unclear. Trimming shortened V by 3 bases and J by 8 bases, and 10 bases separated the two germline ends. Germline V lookup: CDR1 SGHAT, CDR2 FQNNGV. The CDR3 has 12 residues.

The chain employs TRBV6-4 and TRBJ1-5, with 7 bases identical to TRBD1. The CDR3 has 13 residues. The junction had 3 bases not matched to a gene; V was cut back by 6 bases and J by 4 bases. Germline V gives CDR1 MRHNA, CDR2 SNTAGT. The CDR3 DNA reads as TGTGCCAGCAGCCAACAGGGGAATCAGCCCCAGCATTTT. Protein product: CASSQQGNQPQHF.

The V and J genes are TRBV5-6 and TRBJ2-7, with D tentatively TRBD1 (5 bases). Trimming removed 7 bases at V and 3 bases at J, with 20 bases between. The CDR3 totals 15 residues. Germline V gives CDR1 SGHDT, CDR2 YYEEEE. DNA of the CDR3: TGTGCCAGCCTCCAAAGGGGTTCCTTCGACTACGAGCAGTACTTC. Its translation is CASLQRGSFDYEQYF.